This entry describes one T cell receptor beta chain. Produced via immunoSEQ multiplex PCR; TCRdb's table is partial and in-frame only. The table lists 100,000 to 150,000 clones, roughly 92% of them singletons, with around 6% in the top ten. The record originates from a study of control samples from healthy donors and cancer patients. Germline CDR1 is SGHDT and CDR2 is YYEEEE. There are 15 residues in the CDR3. Trimming shortened V by 4 bases and J by 2 bases, and 12 bases separated the two germline ends. The specimen was blood. The V and J genes are TRBV5-6 and TRBJ2-2, with D tentatively TRBD1 (6 bases). This receptor was identified in a man aged 18 to 29 in good health. The CDR3 sequence: CASSTPDRNTGELFF. For the CDR3, the DNA is TGTGCCAGCAGCACTCCGGACAGAAACACCGGGGAGCTGTTTTTT.